A selection of T cell receptor beta chains follows, all from one sample in a study of T cell changes during pregnancy in multiple sclerosis. This table comes from immunoSEQ multiplex PCR, and its TCRdb copy is limited to in-frame clones, with some not included. The profile shows roughly 43,000 clones, about 88% of them singletons. Sample: CD4+ T cells from peripheral blood mononuclear cells, taken after pregnancy. These TCRs come from a female donor with multiple sclerosis, enrolled in a pregnancy study. The CDR3 runs from the conserved cysteine through the conserved F or W. D genes are given only for firm matches. Rows give clone size only sometimes, using once, few, many, or a class for an expanded clone.

V,D,J,size,CDR3,DNA
TRBV13,-,TRBJ1-3,-,CASSMRGSGNTIYF,TGTGCCAGCAGCATGAGGGGGTCTGGAAACACCATATATTTT
TRBV4-3,-,TRBJ1-2,-,CASSQVPGTPYGYTF,TGCGCCAGCAGCCAAGTTCCCGGGACACCCTATGGCTACACCTTC
TRBV30,TRBD1,TRBJ1-2,-,CAWSGQGGYGYTF,TGTGCCTGGAGCGGACAGGGAGGCTATGGCTACACCTTC
TRBV7-2,TRBD1,TRBJ1-1,once,CASSVQGGAEAFF,TGTGCCAGCAGCGTACAGGGGGGTGCCGAAGCTTTCTTT
TRBV27,-,TRBJ2-1,-,CASSLGGRLLRFYNEQFF,TGTGCCAGCAGTTTAGGGGGCAGACTCCTCCGTTTTTACAATGAGCAGTTCTTC
TRBV28,TRBD2,TRBJ2-7,-,CASSRMTSGRPQYF,TGTGCCAGCAGCCGCATGACTAGCGGGAGGCCACAGTACTTC
TRBV27,-,TRBJ2-7,-,CASSLTFPSRDEQYF,TGTGCCAGCAGTTTAACTTTTCCCTCCCGGGACGAGCAGTACTTC
TRBV6-1,-,TRBJ1-1,-,CASSHFRGGYTEAFF,TGTGCCAGCAGCCATTTCAGGGGCGGATACACTGAAGCTTTCTTT
TRBV4-1,TRBD2,TRBJ2-5,-,CASSRGLAVGETQYF,TGCGCCAGCAGCCGAGGACTAGCGGTGGGGGAGACCCAGTACTTC
TRBV7-3,TRBD1,TRBJ2-6,-,CATQGQLSGANVLTF,TGTGCCACCCAGGGACAGCTCTCTGGGGCCAACGTCCTGACTTTC
TRBV28,TRBD1,TRBJ1-5,-,CASSFAGGPSNQPQHF,TGTGCCAGCAGTTTCGCAGGGGGCCCATCCAATCAGCCCCAGCATTTT
TRBV28,TRBD1,TRBJ1-1,-,CASSFKGARAFF,TGTGCCAGCAGTTTTAAGGGGGCGAGAGCTTTCTTT
TRBV9,-,TRBJ1-4,-,CASSVGLTGRDEKLFF,TGTGCCAGCAGCGTGGGGTTAACAGGGAGGGATGAAAAACTGTTTTTT
TRBV4-1,TRBD1,TRBJ1-3,once,CASSAPSGTGTGNTIYF,TGCGCCAGCAGCGCTCCCTCCGGGACAGGGACTGGAAACACCATATATTTT
TRBV4-2,-,TRBJ2-3,-,CASSQDRTYGQYF,TGTGCCAGCAGCCAAGATCGCACTTACGGGCAGTATTTT
TRBV6-5,TRBD1,TRBJ1-4,-,CASSSPTQGVVMF,TGTGCCAGCAGCAGTCCGACCCAGGGGGTCGTTATGTTT
TRBV19,TRBD2,TRBJ2-7,-,CASSPRGDHIYEQYF,TGTGCCAGTAGCCCGCGGGGGGACCATATATACGAGCAGTACTTC
TRBV18,TRBD1,TRBJ1-1,-,CASSPPGTGRRVSEAFF,TGTGCCAGCTCACCACCTGGGACAGGGCGAAGGGTGTCTGAAGCTTTCTTT
TRBV30,-,TRBJ2-3,-,CAWSVLLDRTDTQYF,TGTGCCTGGAGTGTATTACTAGATAGAACAGATACGCAGTATTTT
TRBV4-3,TRBD2,TRBJ2-5,once,CASSQGERGNQETQYF,TGCGCCAGCAGCCAAGGGGAGCGGGGAAACCAAGAGACCCAGTACTTC
TRBV2,TRBD1,TRBJ2-6,-,CASSVDRAAGANVLTF,TGTGCCAGCAGTGTGGACAGGGCGGCTGGGGCCAACGTCCTGACTTTC
TRBV7-8,-,TRBJ1-5,-,CASSFGSYNQPQHF,TGTGCCAGCAGCTTCGGGAGTTACAATCAGCCCCAGCATTTT
TRBV29-1,-,TRBJ2-1,few,CSVQDYPGEQFF,TGCAGCGTTCAGGACTATCCGGGTGAGCAGTTCTTC